This T cell receptor (beta chain) originates from a study of cytomegalovirus exposure and HLA in healthy donors. Germline loops: CDR1 MNHEY, CDR2 SMNVEV (reference sequence). The CDR3 contains 14 residues. Trimming took 4 bases from V and 4 from J; bases not matched to a gene: 2. A multiplex PCR was run with 60 Vbeta primers and 13 Jbeta primers. Assay: immunoSEQ multiplex PCR; the TCRdb copy retains only in-frame clones and omits some. The sample contains about 150,000 clones, nearly 80% of which appear only once. The count of this clone is one. The sequencing input was PBMCs. This TCR derives from a man aged 25 to 40 in good health and CMV-seropositive. J is TRBJ2-5 and V is TRBV27; 11 nucleotides match TRBD2. The CDR3 spells CASSSGTSGETQYF. CDR3 DNA sequence: TGTGCCAGCAGTTCCGGGACTAGCGGAGAGACCCAGTACTTC.